The rows below give T cell receptor beta chains drawn from one sample of a study of Graves' ophthalmopathy and Graves' hyperthyroidism. TCRdb reanalysed the multiplex PCR reads using MiXCR and keeps one entry per CDR3 protein. The sample yields about 740,000 distinct CDR3 sequences, 35% to 50% seen once. The sequencing sample was made of peripheral blood. The receptors originated from an adult man with Graves' ophthalmopathy. The CDR3 runs from the conserved cysteine through the conserved F or W. Fields, in order: CDR3 DNA, CDR3 protein, D gene, V gene, clone size, J gene. A D gene is named only where the DNA matches it firmly. Not every row has a clone size; where given, it reads once, few, many or a size class.

CDR3 DNA: TGCAGCGTGGGACGGACAGGGCACACCGGGGAGCTGTTTTTT
CDR3 protein: CSVGRTGHTGELFF
D gene: TRBD1
V gene: TRBV29-1
clone size: few
J gene: TRBJ2-2

CDR3 DNA: TGTGCCACCAGTTCCGGGACAGGGGATCAGCCCCAGCATTTT
CDR3 protein: CATSSGTGDQPQHF
D gene: TRBD1
V gene: TRBV24-1
clone size: many
J gene: TRBJ1-5

CDR3 DNA: TGTGTCAGTAAGGCGACAGGGGCCTATGGCTACACCTTC
CDR3 protein: CVSKATGAYGYTF
D gene: TRBD1
V gene: TRBV19
clone size: once
J gene: TRBJ1-2

CDR3 DNA: TGCAGTGCTAGAGATCCGGGGTACACTGAAGCTTTCTTT
CDR3 protein: CSARDPGYTEAFF
D gene: .
V gene: TRBV20-1
clone size: once
J gene: TRBJ1-1

CDR3 DNA: TGTGCCAGCAGCTTTGATGCCGGGGAGCTGTTTTTT
CDR3 protein: CASSFDAGELFF
D gene: .
V gene: TRBV7-9
clone size: .
J gene: TRBJ2-2

CDR3 DNA: TGCAGTGCTAGAGACCCCGGGACAGGGGGCGTTGAGACCCAGTACTTC
CDR3 protein: CSARDPGTGGVETQYF
D gene: TRBD1
V gene: TRBV20-1
clone size: .
J gene: TRBJ2-5

CDR3 DNA: TGTGCCAGCAGCCCGAGACTAGCGGGAGGTACCGGGGAGCTGTTTTTT
CDR3 protein: CASSPRLAGGTGELFF
D gene: TRBD2
V gene: TRBV25-1
clone size: .
J gene: TRBJ2-2

CDR3 DNA: TGTGCCAGCAGTGACCACGGGACAGGGGGCTTTGATGAAAAACTGTTTTTT
CDR3 protein: CASSDHGTGGFDEKLFF
D gene: TRBD1
V gene: TRBV25-1
clone size: .
J gene: TRBJ1-4

CDR3 DNA: TGTGCCAGCAGCCTAGATATCACAGGGCCTTCAACTAATGAAAAACTGTTTTTT
CDR3 protein: CASSLDITGPSTNEKLFF
D gene: .
V gene: TRBV7-8
clone size: few
J gene: TRBJ1-4

CDR3 DNA: TGTGCCAGCAGTTTAGGTGTTCAATACGAGCAGTACTTC
CDR3 protein: CASSLGVQYEQYF
D gene: .
V gene: TRBV12-3/TRBV12-4
clone size: few
J gene: TRBJ2-7

CDR3 DNA: TGTGCCAGCAGCCAAGCTGGAGAGCAGTACTTC
CDR3 protein: CASSQAGEQYF
D gene: .
V gene: TRBV3-1
clone size: many
J gene: TRBJ2-7

CDR3 DNA: TGTGCCATCAGAACAGGACAGGGAGGGACCCAGTACTTC
CDR3 protein: CAIRTGQGGTQYF
D gene: TRBD1
V gene: TRBV10-3
clone size: many
J gene: TRBJ2-5

CDR3 DNA: TGTGCCATCAGTGGCGGAGGGCGCAATCAGCCCCAGCATTTT
CDR3 protein: CAISGGGRNQPQHF
D gene: .
V gene: TRBV10-3
clone size: once
J gene: TRBJ1-5

CDR3 DNA: TGTGCCACCAGCAGTTTGTTTGGCAGGGAGGGCACAGATACGCAGTATTTT
CDR3 protein: CATSSLFGREGTDTQYF
D gene: .
V gene: TRBV15
clone size: .
J gene: TRBJ2-3

CDR3 DNA: TGTGCCAGCAGTGCCCCGTCTGGCTATGGCTACACCTTC
CDR3 protein: CASSAPSGYGYTF
D gene: .
V gene: TRBV2
clone size: many
J gene: TRBJ1-2

CDR3 DNA: TGTGCCAGCAGCTCGGGACAGGCATCGGGCTACACCTTC
CDR3 protein: CASSSGQASGYTF
D gene: TRBD1
V gene: TRBV7-2
clone size: many
J gene: TRBJ1-2

CDR3 DNA: TGTGCCAGCAGTGACTTGGCAGGGGGTCCTCTCTCACCCCTCCACTTT
CDR3 protein: CASSDLAGGPLSPLHF
D gene: TRBD1
V gene: TRBV2
clone size: many
J gene: TRBJ1-6

CDR3 DNA: TGTGCCAGCAGCTCCACTAGCGGGGGGGCCAACACCGGGGAGCTGTTTTTT
CDR3 protein: CASSSTSGGANTGELFF
D gene: TRBD2
V gene: TRBV7-9
clone size: few
J gene: TRBJ2-2

CDR3 DNA: TGCAGTGCTGGGGTAGGAAACACCTTC
CDR3 protein: CSAGVGNTF
D gene: .
V gene: TRBV20-1
clone size: many
J gene: TRBJ1-2

CDR3 DNA: TGTGCCATCACTGACAGAAGCTATGGCTACACCTTC
CDR3 protein: CAITDRSYGYTF
D gene: .
V gene: TRBV10-3
clone size: many
J gene: TRBJ1-2